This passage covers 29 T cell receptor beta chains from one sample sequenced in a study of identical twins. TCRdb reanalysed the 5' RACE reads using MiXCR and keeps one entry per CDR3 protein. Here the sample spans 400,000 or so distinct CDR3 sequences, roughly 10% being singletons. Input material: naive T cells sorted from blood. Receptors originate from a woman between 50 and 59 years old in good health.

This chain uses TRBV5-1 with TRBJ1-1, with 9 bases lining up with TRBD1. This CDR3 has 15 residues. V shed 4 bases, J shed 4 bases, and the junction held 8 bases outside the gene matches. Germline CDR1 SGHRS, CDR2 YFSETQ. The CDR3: CASSSRTGATTEAFF. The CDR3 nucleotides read TGCGCCAGCAGCAGCCGGACAGGGGCGACCACTGAAGCTTTCTTT.

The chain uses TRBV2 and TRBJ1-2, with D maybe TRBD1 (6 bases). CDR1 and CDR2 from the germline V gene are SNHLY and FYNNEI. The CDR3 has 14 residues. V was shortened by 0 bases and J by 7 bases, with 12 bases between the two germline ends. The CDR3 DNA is TGTGCCAGCAGTGAAGCGGGGACATTCGGTGGCTACACCTTC. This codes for CASSEAGTFGGYTF.

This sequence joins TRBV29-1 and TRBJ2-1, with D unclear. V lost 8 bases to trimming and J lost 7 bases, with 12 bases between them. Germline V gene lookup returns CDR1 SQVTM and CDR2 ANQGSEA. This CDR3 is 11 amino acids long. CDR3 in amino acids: CSSRSGNEQFF. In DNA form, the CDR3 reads TGCAGCTCGCGGAGTGGGAATGAGCAGTTCTTC.

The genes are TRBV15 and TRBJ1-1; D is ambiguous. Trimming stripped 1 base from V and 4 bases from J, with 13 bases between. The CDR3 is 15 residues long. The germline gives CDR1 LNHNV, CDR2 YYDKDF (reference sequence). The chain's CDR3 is CATSRGTNEGTEAFF. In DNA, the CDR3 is TGTGCCACCAGCAGAGGAACTAATGAGGGCACTGAAGCTTTCTTT.

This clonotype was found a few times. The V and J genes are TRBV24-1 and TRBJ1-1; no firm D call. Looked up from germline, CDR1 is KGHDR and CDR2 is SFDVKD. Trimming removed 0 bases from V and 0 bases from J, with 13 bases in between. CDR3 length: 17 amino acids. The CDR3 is CATSDLLAGLMNTEAFF. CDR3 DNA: TGTGCCACCAGTGATTTGTTGGCAGGTCTAATGAACACTGAAGCTTTCTTT.

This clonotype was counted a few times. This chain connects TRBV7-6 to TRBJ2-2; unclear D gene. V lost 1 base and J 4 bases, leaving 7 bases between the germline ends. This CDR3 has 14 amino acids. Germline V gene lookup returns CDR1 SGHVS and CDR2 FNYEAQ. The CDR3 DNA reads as TGTGCCAGCAGCTTAGTTTGGAGCACCGGGGAGCTGTTTTTT. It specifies CASSLVWSTGELFF.

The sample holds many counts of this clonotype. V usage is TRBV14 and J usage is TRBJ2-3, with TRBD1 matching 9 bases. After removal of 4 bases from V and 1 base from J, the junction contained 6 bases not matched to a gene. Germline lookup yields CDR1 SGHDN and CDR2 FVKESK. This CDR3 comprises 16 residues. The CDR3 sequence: CASSLRRQGGTDTQYF. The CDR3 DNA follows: TGTGCCAGCAGCCTACGAAGACAGGGGGGCACAGATACGCAGTATTTT.

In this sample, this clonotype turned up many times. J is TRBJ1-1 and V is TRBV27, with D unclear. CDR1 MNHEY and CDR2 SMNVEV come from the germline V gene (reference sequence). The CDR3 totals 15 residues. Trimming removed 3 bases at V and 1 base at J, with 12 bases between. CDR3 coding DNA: TGTGCCAGCAGTTTCGATGGACGGCCGAACACTGAAGCTTTCTTT. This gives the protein CASSFDGRPNTEAFF.

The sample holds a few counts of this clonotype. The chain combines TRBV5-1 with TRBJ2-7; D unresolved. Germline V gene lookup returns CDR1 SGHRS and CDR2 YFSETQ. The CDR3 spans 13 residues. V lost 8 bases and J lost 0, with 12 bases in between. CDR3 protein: CASSDPSSYEQYF. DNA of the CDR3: TGCGCCAGTTCGGATCCGAGCTCCTACGAGCAGTACTTC.

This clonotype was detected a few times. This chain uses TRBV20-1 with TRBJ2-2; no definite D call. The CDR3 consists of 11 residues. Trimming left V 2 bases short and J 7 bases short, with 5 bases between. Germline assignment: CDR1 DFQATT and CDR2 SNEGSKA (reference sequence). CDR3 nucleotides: TGCAGTGCTAGATTAGTCGGGGAGCTGTTTTTT. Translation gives CSARLVGELFF.

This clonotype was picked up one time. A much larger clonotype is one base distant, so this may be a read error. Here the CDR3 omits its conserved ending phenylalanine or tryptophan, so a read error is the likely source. The CDR3 DNA sequence: TGCGCCAGCAGCCATCCTGTAGCGGGAAAAGAGACCCAGTACCTC. Its protein is CASSHPVAGKETQYL. The J gene is TRBJ2-5, the V gene TRBV4-1; 8 nucleotides match TRBD2. Germline CDR1 and CDR2: MGHRA and YSYEKL. This CDR3 has 15 residues. J lost 3 bases, V lost 3 bases, and 6 bases had no gene match.

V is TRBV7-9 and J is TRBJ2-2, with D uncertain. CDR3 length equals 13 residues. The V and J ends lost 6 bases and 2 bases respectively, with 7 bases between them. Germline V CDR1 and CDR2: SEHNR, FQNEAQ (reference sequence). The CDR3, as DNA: TGTGCCAGCAGAAAACCCAACACCGGGGAGCTGTTTTTT. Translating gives CASRKPNTGELFF.

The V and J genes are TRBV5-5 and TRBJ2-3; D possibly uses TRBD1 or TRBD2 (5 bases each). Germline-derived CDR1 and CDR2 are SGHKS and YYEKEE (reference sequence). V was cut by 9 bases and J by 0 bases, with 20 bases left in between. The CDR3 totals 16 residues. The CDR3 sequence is CATRGRDLLSTDTQYF. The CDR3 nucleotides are TGTGCCACGCGAGGACGGGACCTTTTGAGCACAGATACGCAGTATTTT.

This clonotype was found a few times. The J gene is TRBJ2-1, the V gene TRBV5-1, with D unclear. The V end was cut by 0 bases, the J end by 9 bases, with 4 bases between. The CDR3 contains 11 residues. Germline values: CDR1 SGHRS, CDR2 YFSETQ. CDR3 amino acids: CASSLGLEQFF. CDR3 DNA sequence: TGCGCCAGCAGCTTGGGTCTTGAGCAGTTCTTC. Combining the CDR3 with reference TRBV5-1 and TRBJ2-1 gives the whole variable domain KAGVTQTPRYLIKTRGQQVTLSCSPISGHRSVSWYQQTPGQGLQFLFEYFSETQRNKGNFPGRFSGRQFSNSRSEMNVSTLELGDSALYLCASSLGLEQFFGPGTRLTVL.

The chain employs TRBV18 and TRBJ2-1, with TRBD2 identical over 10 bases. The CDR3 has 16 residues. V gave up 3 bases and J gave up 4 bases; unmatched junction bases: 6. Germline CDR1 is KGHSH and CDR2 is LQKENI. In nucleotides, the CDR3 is TGTGCCAGCTCACCGCTCCCTAGCGGGGGATACAATGAGCAGTTCTTC. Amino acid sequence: CASSPLPSGGYNEQFF.

The CDR3 region is CASSHAPGQDNTYEQYF. CDR3 nucleotides: TGCGCCAGCAGCCATGCCCCGGGACAGGACAACACCTACGAGCAGTACTTC. The chain has TRBV4-1 and TRBJ2-7; TRBD1 matches 8 bases. Germline trimming cut 3 bases from V and 2 bases from J; bases unmatched to any gene: 12. CDR1 is MGHRA, CDR2 YSYEKL, per germline. The length of the CDR3 is 17 residues.

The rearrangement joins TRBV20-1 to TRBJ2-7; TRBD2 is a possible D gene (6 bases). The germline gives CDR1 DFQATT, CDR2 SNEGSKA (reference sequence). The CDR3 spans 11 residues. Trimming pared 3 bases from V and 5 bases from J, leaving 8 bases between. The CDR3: CSASTGDEQYV. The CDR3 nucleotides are TGCAGTGCTAGCACGGGGGACGAGCAGTACGTC.

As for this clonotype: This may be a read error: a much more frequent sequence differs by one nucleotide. The CDR3 sequence is CASSFAGTDGGELFF. In DNA, the CDR3 is TGCGCCAGCAGCTTTGCCGGGACAGACGGCGGGGAGCTGTTTTTT. The genes are TRBV5-1 and TRBJ2-2; TRBD1 aligns across 7 bases. V shed 2 bases, J shed 7 bases, and the junction held 8 bases outside the gene matches. Germline assignment: CDR1 SGHRS and CDR2 YFSETQ. CDR3 length equals 15 residues.

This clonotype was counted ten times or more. The CDR3 coding sequence is TGTGCCAGCAGTCAGGGACGCCACAATGAGCAGTTCTTC. The encoded protein is CASSQGRHNEQFF. V usage is TRBV25-1 and J usage is TRBJ2-1, with D perhaps matching TRBD1 or TRBD2 (5 bases each). Trimming shortened V by 5 bases and J by 5 bases, and 10 bases separated the two germline ends. Germline V gives CDR1 MGHDK, CDR2 SYGVNS. The CDR3 spans 13 residues.

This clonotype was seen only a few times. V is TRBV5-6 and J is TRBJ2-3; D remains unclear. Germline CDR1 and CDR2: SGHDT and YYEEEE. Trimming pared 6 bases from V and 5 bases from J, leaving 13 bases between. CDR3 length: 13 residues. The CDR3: CASTPPNGDTQYF. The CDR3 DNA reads TGTGCCAGCACCCCTCCCAACGGAGATACGCAGTATTTT. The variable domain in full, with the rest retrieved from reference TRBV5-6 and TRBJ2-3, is DAGVTQSPTHLIKTRGQQVTLRCSPKSGHDTVSWYQQALGQGPQFIFQYYEEEERQRGNFPDRFSGHQFPNYSSELNVNALLLGDSALYLCASTPPNGDTQYFGPGTRLTVL.

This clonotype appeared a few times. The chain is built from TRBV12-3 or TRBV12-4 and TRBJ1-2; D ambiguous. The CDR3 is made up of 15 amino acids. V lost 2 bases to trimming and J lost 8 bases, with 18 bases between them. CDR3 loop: CASSLLSAGGQGYTF. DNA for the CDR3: TGTGCCAGCAGTTTACTCTCGGCAGGCGGTCAGGGCTACACCTTC.

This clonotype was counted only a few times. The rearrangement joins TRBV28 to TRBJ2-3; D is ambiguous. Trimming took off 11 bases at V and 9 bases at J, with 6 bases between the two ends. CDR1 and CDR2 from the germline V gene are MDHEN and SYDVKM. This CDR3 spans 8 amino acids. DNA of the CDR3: TGTGCCGTCACGACGCAGTATTTT. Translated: CAVTTQYF.

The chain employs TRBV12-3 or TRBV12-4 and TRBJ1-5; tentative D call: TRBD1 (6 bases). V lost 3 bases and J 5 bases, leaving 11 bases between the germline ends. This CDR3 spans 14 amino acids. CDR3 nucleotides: TGTGCCAGCAGTTTTGGTCAGGGGTATCAGCCCCAGCATTTT. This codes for CASSFGQGYQPQHF.

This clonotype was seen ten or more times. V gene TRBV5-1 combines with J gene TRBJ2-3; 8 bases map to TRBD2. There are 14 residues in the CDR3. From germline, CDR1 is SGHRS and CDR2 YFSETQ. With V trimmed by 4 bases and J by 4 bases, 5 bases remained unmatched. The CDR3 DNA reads TGCGCCAGCAGCGGAGCGGGAGTTGCAGATACGCAGTATTTT. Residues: CASSGAGVADTQYF.

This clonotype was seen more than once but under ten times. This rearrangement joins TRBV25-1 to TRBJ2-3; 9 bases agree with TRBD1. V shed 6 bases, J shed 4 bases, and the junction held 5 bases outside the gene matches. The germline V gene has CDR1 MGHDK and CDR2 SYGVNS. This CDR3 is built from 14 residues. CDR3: CASRQGAWSDTQYF. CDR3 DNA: TGTGCCAGCAGACAGGGGGCCTGGTCAGATACGCAGTATTTT.

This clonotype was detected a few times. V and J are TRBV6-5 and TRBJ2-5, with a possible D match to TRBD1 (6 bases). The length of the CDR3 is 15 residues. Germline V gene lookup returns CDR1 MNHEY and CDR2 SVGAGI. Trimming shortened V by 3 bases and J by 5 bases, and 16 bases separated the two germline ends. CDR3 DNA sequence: TGTGCCAGCAGTTATGTCCAGGGGCCTCCGGAGACCCAGTACTTC. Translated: CASSYVQGPPETQYF.

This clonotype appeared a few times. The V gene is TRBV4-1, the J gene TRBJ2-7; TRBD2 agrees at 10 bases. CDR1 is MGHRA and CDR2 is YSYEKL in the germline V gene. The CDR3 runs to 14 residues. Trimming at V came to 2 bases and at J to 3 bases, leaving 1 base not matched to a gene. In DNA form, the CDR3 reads TGCGCCAGCAGCCAACTAGCGGGAGTCTACGAGCAGTACTTC. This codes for CASSQLAGVYEQYF.

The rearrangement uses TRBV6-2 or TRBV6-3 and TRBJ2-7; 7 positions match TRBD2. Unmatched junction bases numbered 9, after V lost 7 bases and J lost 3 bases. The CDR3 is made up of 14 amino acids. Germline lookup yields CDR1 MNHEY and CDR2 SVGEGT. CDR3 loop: CASTLERTSYEQYF. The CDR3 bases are TGTGCCAGCACCCTCGAGCGGACTAGCTACGAGCAGTACTTC.

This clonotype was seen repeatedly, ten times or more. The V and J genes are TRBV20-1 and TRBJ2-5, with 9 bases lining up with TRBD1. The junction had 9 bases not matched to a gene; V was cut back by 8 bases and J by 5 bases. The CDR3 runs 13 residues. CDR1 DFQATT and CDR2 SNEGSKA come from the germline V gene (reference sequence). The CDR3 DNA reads TGCAGTCCCCGGACAGGGGTTGGGGAGACCCAGTACTTC. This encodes CSPRTGVGETQYF.